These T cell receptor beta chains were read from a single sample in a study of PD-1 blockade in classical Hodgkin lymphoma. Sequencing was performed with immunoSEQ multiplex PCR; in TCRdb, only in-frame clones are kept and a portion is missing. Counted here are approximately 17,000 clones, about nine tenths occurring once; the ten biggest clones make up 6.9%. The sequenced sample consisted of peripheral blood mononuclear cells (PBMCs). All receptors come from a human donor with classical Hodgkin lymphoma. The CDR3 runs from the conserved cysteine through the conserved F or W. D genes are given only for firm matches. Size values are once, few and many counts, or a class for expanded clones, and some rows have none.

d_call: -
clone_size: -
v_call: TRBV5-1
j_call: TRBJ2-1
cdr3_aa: CASSLGASYNEQFF
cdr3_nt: TGCGCCAGCAGCTTAGGTGCCAGCTACAATGAGCAGTTCTTC

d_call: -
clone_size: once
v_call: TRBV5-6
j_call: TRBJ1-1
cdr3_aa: CASSLGSARDTEAFF
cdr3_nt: TGTGCCAGCAGCTTGGGAAGTGCCCGAGACACTGAAGCTTTCTTT

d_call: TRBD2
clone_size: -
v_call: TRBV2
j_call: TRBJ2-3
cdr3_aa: CASSFWTSSTDTQYF
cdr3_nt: TGTGCCAGCAGTTTCTGGACTAGTAGCACAGATACGCAGTATTTT

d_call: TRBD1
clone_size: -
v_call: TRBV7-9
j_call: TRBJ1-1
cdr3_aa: CASSLGGQLNTEAFF
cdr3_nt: TGTGCCAGCAGCTTGGGGGGACAGCTGAACACTGAAGCTTTCTTT

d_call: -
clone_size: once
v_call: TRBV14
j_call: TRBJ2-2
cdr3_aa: CASSQVPLTGELFF
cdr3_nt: TGTGCCAGCAGCCAAGTCCCTCTCACCGGGGAGCTGTTTTTT

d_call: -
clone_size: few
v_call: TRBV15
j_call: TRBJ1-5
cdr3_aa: CATSPGRGQPQHF
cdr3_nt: TGTGCCACCAGCCCAGGACGGGGCCAGCCCCAGCATTTT

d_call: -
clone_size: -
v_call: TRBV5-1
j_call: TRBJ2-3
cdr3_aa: CASSFGSGTTDTQYF
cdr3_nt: TGCGCCAGCAGCTTCGGAAGCGGAACCACAGATACGCAGTATTTT

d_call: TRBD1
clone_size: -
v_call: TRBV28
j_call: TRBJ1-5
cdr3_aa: CASSGTGGLSQPQHF
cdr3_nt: TGTGCCAGCAGTGGGACAGGGGGCTTGAGTCAGCCCCAGCATTTT

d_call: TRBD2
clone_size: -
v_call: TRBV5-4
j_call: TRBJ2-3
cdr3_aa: CASSLRLADTDTQYF
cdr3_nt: TGTGCCAGCAGCTTGAGACTAGCGGACACAGATACGCAGTATTTT

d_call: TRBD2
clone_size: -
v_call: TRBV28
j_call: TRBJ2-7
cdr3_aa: CASSIPGLADAAYEQYF
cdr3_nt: TGTGCCAGCAGTATCCCGGGACTAGCGGACGCCGCCTACGAGCAGTACTTC

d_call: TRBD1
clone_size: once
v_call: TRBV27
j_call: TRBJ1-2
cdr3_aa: CASSAAQGAKGFGYTF
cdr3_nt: TGTGCCAGCAGTGCCGCACAGGGGGCTAAGGGTTTTGGCTACACCTTC

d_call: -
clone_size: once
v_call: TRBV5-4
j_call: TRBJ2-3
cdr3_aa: CASSSPVARDTQYF
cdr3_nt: TGTGCCAGCAGCTCCCCCGTGGCCAGAGATACGCAGTATTTT

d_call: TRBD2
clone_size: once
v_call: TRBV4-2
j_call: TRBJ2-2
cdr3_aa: CASSQEAGEGSGELFF
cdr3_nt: TGTGCCAGCAGCCAGGAAGCGGGAGAGGGTAGCGGGGAGCTGTTTTTT

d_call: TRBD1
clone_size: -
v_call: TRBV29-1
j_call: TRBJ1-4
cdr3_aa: CSVAQGATNEKLFF
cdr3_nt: TGCAGCGTTGCCCAGGGGGCAACTAATGAAAAACTGTTTTTT

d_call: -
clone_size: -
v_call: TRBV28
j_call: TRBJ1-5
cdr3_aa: CASSLWRVENQPQHF
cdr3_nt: TGTGCCAGCAGTCTCTGGCGGGTGGAAAATCAGCCCCAGCATTTT

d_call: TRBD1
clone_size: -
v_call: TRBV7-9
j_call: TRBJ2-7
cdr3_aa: CASSRGDRDYEQYF
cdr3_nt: TGTGCCAGCAGTCGCGGTGACAGGGACTACGAGCAGTACTTC

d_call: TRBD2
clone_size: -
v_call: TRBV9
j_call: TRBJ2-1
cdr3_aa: CASRPRTSGSYNEQFF
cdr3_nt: TGTGCCAGCAGGCCGAGGACTAGCGGGAGCTACAATGAGCAGTTCTTC

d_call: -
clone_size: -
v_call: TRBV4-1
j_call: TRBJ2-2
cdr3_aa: CASSHEDFVTGELFF
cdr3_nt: TGCGCCAGCAGCCACGAGGACTTCGTCACCGGGGAGCTGTTTTTT

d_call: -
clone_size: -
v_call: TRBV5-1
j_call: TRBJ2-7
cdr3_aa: CASSLYQAGSEQYF
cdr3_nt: TGCGCCAGCAGCTTGTACCAGGCGGGATCGGAGCAGTACTTC

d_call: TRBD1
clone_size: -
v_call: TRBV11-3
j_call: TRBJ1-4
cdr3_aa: CASSTSGTVGEKLFF
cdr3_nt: TGTGCCAGCAGCACGTCCGGGACAGTAGGCGAAAAACTGTTTTTT

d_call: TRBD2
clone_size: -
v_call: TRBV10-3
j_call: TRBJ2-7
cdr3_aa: CAISGLAGGGAYEQYF
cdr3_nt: TGTGCCATCAGTGGACTAGCGGGAGGAGGGGCCTACGAGCAGTACTTC

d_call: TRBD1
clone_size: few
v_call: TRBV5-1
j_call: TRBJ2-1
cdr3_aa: CASSPGTGGNEQFF
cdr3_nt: TGCGCCAGCAGCCCCGGGACAGGGGGCAATGAGCAGTTCTTC

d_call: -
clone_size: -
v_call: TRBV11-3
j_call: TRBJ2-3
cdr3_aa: CASSLSRNTDTQYF
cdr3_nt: TGTGCCAGCAGCTTAAGCCGGAACACAGATACGCAGTATTTT

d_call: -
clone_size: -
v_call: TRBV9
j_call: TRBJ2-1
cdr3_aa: CASSARQYGYEQFF
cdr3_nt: TGTGCCAGCAGCGCCCGACAGTACGGTTATGAGCAGTTCTTC

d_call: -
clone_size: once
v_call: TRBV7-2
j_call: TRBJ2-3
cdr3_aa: CASSLEGSGRNTQYF
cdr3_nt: TGTGCCAGCAGCCTAGAGGGTTCAGGCAGGAATACGCAGTATTTT

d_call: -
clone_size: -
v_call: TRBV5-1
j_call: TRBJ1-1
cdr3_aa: CASSLMRGTEAFF
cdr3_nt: TGCGCCAGCAGCTTGATGAGGGGGACTGAAGCTTTCTTT

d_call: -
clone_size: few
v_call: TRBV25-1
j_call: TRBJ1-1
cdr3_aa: CASSRQPWGAFF
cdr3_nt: TGTGCCAGCAGCAGACAGCCCTGGGGAGCTTTCTTT

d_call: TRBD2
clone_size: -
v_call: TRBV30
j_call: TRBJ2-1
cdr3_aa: CAWSVLAGEVGEQFF
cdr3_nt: TGTGCCTGGAGTGTCTTAGCGGGAGAGGTCGGTGAGCAGTTCTTC

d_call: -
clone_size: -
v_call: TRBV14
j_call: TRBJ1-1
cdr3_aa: CASSQWEGMNTEAFF
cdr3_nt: TGTGCCAGCAGTCAATGGGAGGGGATGAACACTGAAGCTTTCTTT